This is a list of T cell receptor beta chains from one sample in a study of T cell responses to AZD1222 COVID-19 vaccine. Sequenced by immunoSEQ multiplex PCR; TCRdb stores in-frame clones only, minus some. This table has approximately 120,000 clones, more than 70% appearing once. This specimen consisted of peripheral blood, obtained on day 0 of AZD1222 vaccination. The receptors stem from an adult in good health. The conserved cysteine and the conserved F or W are not part of the CDR3 here.

length: 13
J: TRBJ2-3
V: TRBV20-1
CDR3: SASSGTSGTDTQY

length: 10
J: TRBJ1-2
V: TRBV3-1/TRBV3-2
CDR3: ASSRGQDGYT

length: 12
J: TRBJ1-5
V: TRBV6-5
CDR3: ASTRGTGDQPQH

length: 11
J: TRBJ1-1
V: TRBV5-1
CDR3: ASSSTTNTEAF

length: 11
J: TRBJ1-5
V: TRBV7-9
CDR3: ASSSAENQPQH

length: 12
J: TRBJ2-7
V: TRBV3-1/TRBV3-2
CDR3: ASSQGAQYYEQY

length: 13
J: TRBJ2-3
V: TRBV11-1
CDR3: ASSLGGLRLDTQY

length: 13
J: TRBJ2-5
V: TRBV3-1/TRBV3-2
CDR3: ASSQMTSRAETQY

length: 12
J: TRBJ1-1
V: TRBV7-9
CDR3: ASSQVGLNTEAF

length: 10
J: TRBJ2-1
V: TRBV2
CDR3: ASRWERGEQF

length: 14
J: TRBJ1-6
V: TRBV27
CDR3: ASSLFSVSYNSPLH

length: 13
J: TRBJ1-3
V: TRBV28
CDR3: ASSSTGRVGNTIY

length: 14
J: TRBJ2-7
V: TRBV7-2
CDR3: ASSITSGGQLYEQY

length: 10
J: TRBJ2-3
V: TRBV5-8
CDR3: ASSLRADTQY

length: 10
J: TRBJ2-7
V: TRBV6-5
CDR3: ASSRFGYEQY

length: 14
J: TRBJ1-6
V: TRBV19
CDR3: ASNPRPQEAGSPLH

length: 14
J: TRBJ1-2
V: TRBV4-2
CDR3: ASSRKMTGANYGYT

length: 13
J: TRBJ2-7
V: TRBV19
CDR3: ASSPTMRQRGEQY

length: 12
J: TRBJ2-1
V: TRBV6-2/TRBV6-3
CDR3: ASSYGTGNNEQF

length: 12
J: TRBJ2-3
V: TRBV30
CDR3: AWSRGYDTDTQY

length: 10
J: TRBJ1-2
V: TRBV7-2
CDR3: ASSAGQGGYT

length: 15
J: TRBJ2-5
V: TRBV5-1
CDR3: ASSTGDRMGLGETQY

length: 11
J: TRBJ1-1
V: TRBV7-9
CDR3: ASTQGLNTEAF

length: 12
J: TRBJ2-3
V: TRBV7-2
CDR3: ASSPKRLTDTQY

length: 13
J: TRBJ1-6
V: TRBV28
CDR3: ASSSLGFRNSPLH

length: 11
J: TRBJ1-1
V: TRBV3-1/TRBV3-2
CDR3: ASSQGWGLEAF

length: 11
J: TRBJ2-1
V: TRBV28
CDR3: ASSGGAYNEQF

length: 13
J: TRBJ2-2
V: TRBV6-6
CDR3: ASSIRPLRGGELF

length: 11
J: TRBJ1-1
V: TRBV3-1/TRBV3-2
CDR3: ASSQTSPGIAF

length: 12
J: TRBJ2-5
V: TRBV9
CDR3: ASSPGTIQETQY

length: 12
J: TRBJ2-2
V: TRBV6-6
CDR3: ASRPGYLVGELF

length: 13
J: TRBJ2-1
V: TRBV2
CDR3: ASSTRGIGYNEQF

length: 14
J: TRBJ2-1
V: TRBV29-1
CDR3: SATTLGGDSYNEQF

length: 15
J: TRBJ1-4
V: TRBV28
CDR3: ASRPNTLLDSLEKLF

length: 10
J: TRBJ1-6
V: TRBV23-1
CDR3: ASTLGDSPLH

length: 12
J: TRBJ2-7
V: TRBV18
CDR3: ASSPGAVGYEQY